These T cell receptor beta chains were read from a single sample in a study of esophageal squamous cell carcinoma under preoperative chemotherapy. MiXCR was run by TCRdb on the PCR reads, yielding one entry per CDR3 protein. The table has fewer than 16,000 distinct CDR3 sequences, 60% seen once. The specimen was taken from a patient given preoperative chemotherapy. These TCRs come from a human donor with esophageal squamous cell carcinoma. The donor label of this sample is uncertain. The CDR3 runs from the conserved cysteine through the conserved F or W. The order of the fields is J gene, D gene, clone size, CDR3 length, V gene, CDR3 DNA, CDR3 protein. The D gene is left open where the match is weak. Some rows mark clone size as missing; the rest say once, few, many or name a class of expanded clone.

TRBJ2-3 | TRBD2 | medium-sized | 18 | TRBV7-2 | TGTGCCAGCAGCTTAGGGACTAGCGGAGGGGCTAAGGCTGATACGCAGTATTTT | CASSLGTSGGAKADTQYF
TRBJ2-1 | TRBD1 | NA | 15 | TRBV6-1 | TGTGCCAGCAGATTCAACAGGGGGCCTGACAATGAGCAGTTCTTC | CASRFNRGPDNEQFF
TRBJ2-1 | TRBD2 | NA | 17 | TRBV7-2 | TGTGCCAGCAGCTTAGTTAGCGGGAGGGCCAGCTACAATGAGCAGTTCTTC | CASSLVSGRASYNEQFF
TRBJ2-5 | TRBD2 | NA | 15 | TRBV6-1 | TGTGCCAGCAGCTCCACTAGCGGGATGGGGGAGACCCAGTACTTC | CASSSTSGMGETQYF
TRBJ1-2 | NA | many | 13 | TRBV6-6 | TGTGCCAGCAGTTACCGGACAGAAGATGGCTACACCTTC | CASSYRTEDGYTF
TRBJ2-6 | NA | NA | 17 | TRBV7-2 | TGTGCCAGCAGCTTAGTCTCAGGGGGGTGGGGGGCCAACGTCCTGACTTTC | CASSLVSGGWGANVLTF
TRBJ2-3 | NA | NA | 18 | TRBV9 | TGTGCCAGCAGCGTACGACCAGGAACGACTCAGGGGACAGATACGCAGTATTTT | CASSVRPGTTQGTDTQYF
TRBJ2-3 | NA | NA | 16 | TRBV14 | TGTGCCAGCAGCCAAGCACAGGTGCCCTCCACAGATACGCAGTATTTT | CASSQAQVPSTDTQYF
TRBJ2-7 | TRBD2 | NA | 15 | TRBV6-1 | TGTGCCAGCAGTGAGCCGGGGGGGTCCAAAGATGCGCAGTACTTC | CASSEPGGSKDAQYF
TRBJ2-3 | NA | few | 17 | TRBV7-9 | TGTGCCAGCAGCCCCAGGGGTGAGCCTTTGAGCACAGATACGCAGTATTTT | CASSPRGEPLSTDTQYF
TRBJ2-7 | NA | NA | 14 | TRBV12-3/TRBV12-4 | TGTGCCAGCAGCGTGGCTGGACTCTCCTACGAGCAGTACTTC | CASSVAGLSYEQYF
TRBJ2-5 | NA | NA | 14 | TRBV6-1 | TGTGCGAGCGGATCGGGCCAGCACGGGGAGACCCAGTACTTC | CASGSGQHGETQYF
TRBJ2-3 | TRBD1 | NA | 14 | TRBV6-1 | TGTGCCAGCACCCTTGGGACAGGAACAGATACGCAGTATTTT | CASTLGTGTDTQYF
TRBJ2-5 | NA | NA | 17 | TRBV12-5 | TGTGCTAGTGGTTTGGAGCCGGGGGTCAGCCTCCAAGAGACCCAGTACTTC | CASGLEPGVSLQETQYF
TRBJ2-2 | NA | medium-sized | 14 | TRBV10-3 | TGTGCCATCACCCGGGACAAAAACACCGGGGAGCTGTTTTTT | CAITRDKNTGELFF
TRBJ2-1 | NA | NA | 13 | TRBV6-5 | TGTGCCAGCAATTGGGCGGCCGGGCGCGAGCAGTTCTTC | CASNWAAGREQFF
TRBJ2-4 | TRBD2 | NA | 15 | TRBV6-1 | TGTGCCAGCGGTGCGGGGGGGGGAGCCAAAAACATTCAGTACTTC | CASGAGGGAKNIQYF
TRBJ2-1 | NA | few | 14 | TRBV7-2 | TGTGCCAGCACCCCGGGCGGGGCGTCCTACGAGCAGTTCTTC | CASTPGGASYEQFF
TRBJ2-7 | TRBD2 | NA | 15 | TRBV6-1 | TGTGCCAGCAGTGAACGACTAGCGGGAGCGTACGAGCAGTACTTC | CASSERLAGAYEQYF
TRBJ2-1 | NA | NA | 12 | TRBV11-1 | TGTGCGAGCTGTTGTAGCGGCGAGGAGCTGTTCTTC | CASCCSGEELFF
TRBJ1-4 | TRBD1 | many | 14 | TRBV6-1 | TGTGCCAGCAGTGAGGGACAGGGTTATGAAAAACTGTTTTTT | CASSEGQGYEKLFF
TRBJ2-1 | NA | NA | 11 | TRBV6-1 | TGTGCCAGCAAACGTAAGGGGGAGCTGTTCTTC | CASKRKGELFF
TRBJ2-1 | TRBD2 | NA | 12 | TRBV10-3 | TGTGCCACCCAAAGCGGGAGTGTTGAGCAGTTCTTC | CATQSGSVEQFF
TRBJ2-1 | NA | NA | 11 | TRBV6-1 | TGTGCCAGCGGGCAGACCTACGAGCAGTTCTTC | CASGQTYEQFF
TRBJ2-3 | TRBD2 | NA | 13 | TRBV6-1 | TGTGCCAGCATGTCGGGAGGGGACGATACGCAGTATTTT | CASMSGGDDTQYF
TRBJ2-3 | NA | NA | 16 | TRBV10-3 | TGTGTGTGCCGTGTATCGGGGCGGTCTGCCAAAGATACGCAGTATTTC | CVCRVSGRSAKDTQYF
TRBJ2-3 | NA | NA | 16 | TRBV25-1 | TGTGCCAGCAGTGACGCGGGCCGGCGGGGTGGGGATACGCAGTATTTT | CASSDAGRRGGDTQYF
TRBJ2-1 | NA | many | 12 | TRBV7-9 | TGTGTCCTCTGGGGGGCGAACAATGAGCAGTTCTTC | CVLWGANNEQFF